Detailed here is one TCR beta chain. Data came from immunoSEQ multiplex PCR; TCRdb stores just in-frame clones and leaves some out. The sample yields over 60,000 clones, over 90% seen once. The sample comes from a study of shared T cell receptors in the human thymus. This CDR3 comprises 18 residues. V shed 1 base, J shed 6 bases, and the junction held 13 bases outside the gene matches. Germline V gene lookup returns CDR1 SGHAT and CDR2 FQNNGV. The V gene is TRBV11-2, the J gene TRBJ2-7; TRBD1 matches at 12 bases. Sequencing input: thymocytes. The clonotype comes from a human donor. CDR3 sequence: CASSLAPLRDRGRGEQYF. The DNA for the CDR3 is TGTGCCAGCAGCTTAGCGCCTCTCCGGGACAGGGGGCGAGGCGAGCAGTACTTC.